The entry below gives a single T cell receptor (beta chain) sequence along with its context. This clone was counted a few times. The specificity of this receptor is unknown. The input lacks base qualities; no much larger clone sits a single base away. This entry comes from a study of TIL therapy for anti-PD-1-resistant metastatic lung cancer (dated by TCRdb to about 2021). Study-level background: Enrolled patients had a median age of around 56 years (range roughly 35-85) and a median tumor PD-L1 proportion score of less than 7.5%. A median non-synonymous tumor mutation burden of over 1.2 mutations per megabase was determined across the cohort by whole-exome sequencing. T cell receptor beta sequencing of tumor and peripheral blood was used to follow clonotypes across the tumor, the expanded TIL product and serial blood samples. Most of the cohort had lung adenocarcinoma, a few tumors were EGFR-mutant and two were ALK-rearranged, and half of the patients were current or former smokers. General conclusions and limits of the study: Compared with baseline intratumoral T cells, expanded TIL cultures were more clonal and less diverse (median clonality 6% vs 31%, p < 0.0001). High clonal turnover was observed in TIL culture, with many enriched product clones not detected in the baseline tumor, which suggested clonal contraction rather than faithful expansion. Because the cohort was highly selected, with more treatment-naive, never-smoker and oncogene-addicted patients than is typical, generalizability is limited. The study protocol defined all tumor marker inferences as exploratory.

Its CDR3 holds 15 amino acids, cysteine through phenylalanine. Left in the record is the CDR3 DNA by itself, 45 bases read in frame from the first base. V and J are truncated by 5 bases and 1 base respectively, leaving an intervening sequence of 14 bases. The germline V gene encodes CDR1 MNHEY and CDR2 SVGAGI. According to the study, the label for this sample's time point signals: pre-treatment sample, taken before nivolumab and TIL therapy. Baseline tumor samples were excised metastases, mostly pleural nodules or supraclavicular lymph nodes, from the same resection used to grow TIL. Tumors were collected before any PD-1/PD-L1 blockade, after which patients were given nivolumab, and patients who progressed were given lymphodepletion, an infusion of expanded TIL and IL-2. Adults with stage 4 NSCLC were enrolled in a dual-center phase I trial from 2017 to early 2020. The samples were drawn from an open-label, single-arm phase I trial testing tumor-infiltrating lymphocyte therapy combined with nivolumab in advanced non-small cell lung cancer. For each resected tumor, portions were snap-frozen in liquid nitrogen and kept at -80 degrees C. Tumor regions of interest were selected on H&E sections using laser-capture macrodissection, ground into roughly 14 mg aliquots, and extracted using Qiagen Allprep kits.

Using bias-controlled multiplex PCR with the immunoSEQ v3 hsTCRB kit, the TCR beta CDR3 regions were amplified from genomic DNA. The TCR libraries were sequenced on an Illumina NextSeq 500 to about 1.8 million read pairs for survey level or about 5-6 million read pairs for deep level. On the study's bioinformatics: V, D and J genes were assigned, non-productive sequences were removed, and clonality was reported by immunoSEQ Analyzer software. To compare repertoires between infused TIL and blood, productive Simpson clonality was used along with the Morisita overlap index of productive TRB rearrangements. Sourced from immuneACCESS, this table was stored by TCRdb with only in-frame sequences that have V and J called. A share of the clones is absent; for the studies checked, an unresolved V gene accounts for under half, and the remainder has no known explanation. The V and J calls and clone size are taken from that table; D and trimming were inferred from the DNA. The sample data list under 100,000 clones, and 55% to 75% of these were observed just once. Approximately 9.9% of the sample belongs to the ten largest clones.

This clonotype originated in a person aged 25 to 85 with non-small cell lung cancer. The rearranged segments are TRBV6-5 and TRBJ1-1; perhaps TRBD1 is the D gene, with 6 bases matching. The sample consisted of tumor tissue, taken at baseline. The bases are TGTGCCAGCAGTCCAAGGGACAAACGGAACACTGAAGCTTTCTTT. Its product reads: CASSPRDKRNTEAFF.